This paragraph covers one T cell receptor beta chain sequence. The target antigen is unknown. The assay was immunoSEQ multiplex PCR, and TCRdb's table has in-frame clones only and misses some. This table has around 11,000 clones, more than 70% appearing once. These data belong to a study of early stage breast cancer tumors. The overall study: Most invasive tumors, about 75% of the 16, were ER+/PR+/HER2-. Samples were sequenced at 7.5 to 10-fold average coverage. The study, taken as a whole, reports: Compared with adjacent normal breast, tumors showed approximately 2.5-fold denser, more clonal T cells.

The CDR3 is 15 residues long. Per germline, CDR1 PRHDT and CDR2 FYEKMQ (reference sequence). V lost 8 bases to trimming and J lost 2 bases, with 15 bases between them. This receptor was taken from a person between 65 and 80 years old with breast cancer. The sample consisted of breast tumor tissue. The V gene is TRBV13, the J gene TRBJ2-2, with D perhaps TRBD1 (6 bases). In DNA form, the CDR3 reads TGTGCCAGCCGAATTGGGGGCCGAAACACCGGGGAGCTGTTTTTT. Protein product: CASRIGGRNTGELFF.